This TCR beta chain derives from a study of blood T cell repertoires in COVID-19. Overall study: Sites across the United States, Italy and Spain contributed samples from acute and convalescent COVID-19. PBMCs, B-cell-depleted T cells, or T cells were the source of the cDNA or gDNA that made up the material.

This CDR3 comprises 17 residues. Looked up from germline, CDR1 is MNHEY and CDR2 is SMNVEV (reference sequence). The V and J ends lost 5 bases and 4 bases, in that order; junction bases with no gene match: 10. Per the original methods: Amplification with reference gene primers provided the estimates of nucleated cell counts. TCRdb keeps only in-frame clones here, not all; method: immunoSEQ multiplex PCR. D and trimming were read from the DNA, whereas the V and J calls and clone size are those reported in that table. This sample has 25,000 to 35,000 clones; about 91% occur once, and the top ten carry under 2.5%.

Sequencing used peripheral blood. This chain connects TRBV27 to TRBJ1-6; 8 nucleotides match TRBD1. This receptor was identified in a man aged 50 to 60 with active COVID-19. The CDR3 reads CASSHQTGDGYNSPLHF. In DNA, the CDR3 is TGTGCCAGCAGTCACCAGACAGGGGATGGATATAATTCACCCCTCCACTTT.